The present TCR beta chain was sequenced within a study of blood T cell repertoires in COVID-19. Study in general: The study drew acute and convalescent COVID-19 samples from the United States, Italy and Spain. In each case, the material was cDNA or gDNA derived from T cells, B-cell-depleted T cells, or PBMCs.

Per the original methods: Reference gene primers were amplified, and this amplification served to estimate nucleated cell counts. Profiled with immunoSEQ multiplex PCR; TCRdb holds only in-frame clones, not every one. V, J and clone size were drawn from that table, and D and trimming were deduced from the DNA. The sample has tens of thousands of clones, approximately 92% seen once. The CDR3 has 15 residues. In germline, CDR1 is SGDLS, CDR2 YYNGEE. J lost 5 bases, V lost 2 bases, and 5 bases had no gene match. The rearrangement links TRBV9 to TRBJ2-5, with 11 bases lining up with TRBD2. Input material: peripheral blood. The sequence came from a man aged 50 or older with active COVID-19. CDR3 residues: CASSVTSGGTETQYF. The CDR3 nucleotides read TGTGCCAGCAGCGTTACTAGCGGGGGCACGGAGACCCAGTACTTC.